The 20 T cell receptor beta chains given below trace back to one sample, sequenced in a study of blood T cell repertoires in COVID-19. Only in-frame clones appear in the TCRdb table, and some are missing; sequencing was by immunoSEQ multiplex PCR. The sample carries 250,000 to 300,000 clones, around 89% recorded once. Sequenced sample: peripheral blood. These receptors originate from a woman in her 30s who had recovered from COVID-19.

The rearrangement links TRBV18 to TRBJ2-1; tentatively, D is TRBD1 (6 bases). Trimming left V 2 bases short and J 10 bases short, with 21 bases between. The length of the CDR3 is 16 residues. Germline V gene sequence: CDR1 KGHSH, CDR2 LQKENI. CDR3 amino acids: CASSPEKYQGQGEQFF. The CDR3 DNA sequence: TGTGCCAGCTCACCAGAAAAGTACCAGGGTCAGGGGGAGCAGTTCTTC.

The chain couples TRBV28 to TRBJ1-1; D is possibly TRBD1 (6 bases). Trimming stripped 6 bases from V and 0 bases from J, with 20 bases between. CDR1 is MDHEN and CDR2 is SYDVKM in the germline V gene. The CDR3 has 17 residues. The CDR3 DNA sequence: TGTGCCAGCAGCCCAACGGACAGCCGTTTCATGAACACTGAAGCTTTCTTT. Its translation: CASSPTDSRFMNTEAFF.

In its sample, this clone was seen once. The CDR3 nucleotides are TGTGCCAGCAGTATCCGGGACAGGGGATGGGACACTGAAGCTTTCTTT. Translating gives CASSIRDRGWDTEAFF. The rearrangement joins TRBV28 to TRBJ1-1; 10 bases line up with TRBD1. With 5 bases clipped from V and 3 bases from J, the junction kept 9 bases outside the gene matches. Germline loops: CDR1 MDHEN, CDR2 SYDVKM. The CDR3 has 16 amino acids.

This clone occurred once. The J gene is TRBJ2-7, the V gene TRBV10-3, with 14 bases identical to TRBD2. V dropped 4 bases and J dropped 5; count of bases not matched to a gene: 4. Per the germline V gene, CDR1 is ENHRY and CDR2 is SYGVKD. This CDR3 is built from 15 residues. Here the CDR3 reads CAISGTSGGRHEQYF. The CDR3, as DNA: TGTGCCATCAGTGGGACTAGCGGGGGGCGCCACGAGCAGTACTTC.

The chain joins TRBV7-9 to TRBJ1-1; D gene ambiguous. V dropped 8 bases and J dropped 2 bases, with 12 bases sitting between them. CDR1 SEHNR and CDR2 FQNEAQ come from the germline V gene (reference sequence). The CDR3 runs to 13 residues. The CDR3 bases are TGTGCCAGCTATGGCAGGATTAACACTGAAGCTTTCTTT. It yields the protein CASYGRINTEAFF.

This clone was detected once. The chain couples TRBV9 to TRBJ1-1; D remains unclear. The CDR3 is 13 amino acids. V shed 4 bases and J shed 0 bases, with 7 bases lying between them. The germline gives CDR1 SGDLS, CDR2 YYNGEE. The chain's CDR3 is CASSLLLNTEAFF. The CDR3 coding sequence is TGTGCCAGCAGCTTACTCCTGAACACTGAAGCTTTCTTT.

This chain uses TRBV28 with TRBJ2-2, with a weak D call TRBD2 (6 bases). Germline values: CDR1 MDHEN, CDR2 SYDVKM. This CDR3 region has 15 residues. The germline V and J ends were trimmed by 5 bases and 4 bases, with 14 bases remaining between them. The CDR3 DNA is TGTGCCAGCAGTCCGGGACTCCGGGGCACCGGGGAGCTGTTTTTT. This translates into CASSPGLRGTGELFF.

V usage is TRBV19 and J usage is TRBJ2-3; D call uncertain. Germline V gene lookup returns CDR1 LNHDA and CDR2 SQIVND (reference sequence). Trimming left V 6 bases short and J 1 base short, with 11 bases between. The CDR3 covers 14 residues. In DNA form, the CDR3 reads TGTGCCAGTAGCGACCGGAGCCGCACAGATACGCAGTATTTT. Translated: CASSDRSRTDTQYF.

The chain uses TRBV12-1 and TRBJ2-7; TRBD2 reflects the table's D call only, with no check against the DNA. TRBV12-1 is labeled a pseudogene. The CDR3 is 11 residues long. The CDR3 DNA reads TGTGCCAGCAGCTTCGGGACTAGCGGATACTTC. As protein: CASSFGTSGYF.

This chain links TRBV3-1 (or the pseudogene TRBV3-2) with TRBJ2-1; maybe TRBD2 (5 bases). Germline assignment: CDR1 LGHDT and CDR2 YNNKEL (reference sequence). This CDR3 has 14 residues. The ends were cut back, 4 bases at V and 6 bases at J, with 13 bases in the middle. The CDR3 region is CASSPSGLINEQFF. CDR3 DNA sequence: TGTGCCAGCAGCCCATCCGGACTCATCAATGAGCAGTTCTTC.

The V call is TRBV27, the J call TRBJ1-5; D not resolved. CDR1 and CDR2 (germline): MNHEY, SMNVEV (reference sequence). The V end was cut by 10 bases, the J end by 6 bases, with 13 bases between. The CDR3 loop spans 12 amino acids. CDR3 amino acids: CANPAVFQPQHF. The CDR3 bases are TGTGCCAACCCGGCGGTTTTTCAGCCCCAGCATTTT.

The chain couples TRBV4-2 to TRBJ2-7; 11 bases are a match to TRBD1. Germline trimming cut 0 bases from V and 3 bases from J; bases unmatched to any gene: 10. Germline V gene lookup returns CDR1 LGHNA and CDR2 YNFKEQ. The CDR3 runs to 18 residues. The CDR3 protein is CASSQDPWRGTGGYEQYF. As DNA, the CDR3 is TGTGCCAGCAGCCAAGACCCGTGGCGTGGGACAGGGGGCTACGAGCAGTACTTC.

The gene calls are TRBV13 and TRBJ2-3, with 9 bases aligning to TRBD2. Unmatched junction bases numbered 17, after V lost 4 bases and J lost 3 bases. CDR1 is PRHDT and CDR2 is FYEKMQ in the germline V gene (reference sequence). The CDR3 consists of 19 residues. CDR3: CASSYRDSKAGGQTDTQYF. The CDR3 DNA reads as TGTGCCAGCAGCTACCGGGACTCGAAGGCGGGGGGGCAGACAGATACGCAGTATTTT. Variable domain in full (rest from reference TRBV13 and TRBJ2-3): AAGVIQSPRHLIKEKRETATLKCYPIPRHDTVYWYQQGPGQDPQFLISFYEKMQSDKGSIPDRFSAQQFSDYHSELNMSSLELGDSALYFCASSYRDSKAGGQTDTQYFGPGTRLTVL.

The chain uses TRBV5-1 and TRBJ2-5; tentative D call: TRBD1 (7 bases). Between the trimmed V and J ends, which lost 0 bases and 5 bases, there was a span of 32 bases. The CDR3 covers 21 residues. Per the germline V gene, CDR1 is SGHRS and CDR2 is YFSETQ. CDR3 sequence reads: CASSLVPRQGRRAFQVETQYF. CDR3 in DNA: TGCGCCAGCAGCTTGGTCCCCAGACAGGGCCGGAGGGCCTTTCAGGTGGAGACCCAGTACTTC.

The chain couples TRBV2 to TRBJ2-3; 14 bases are shared with TRBD2. This CDR3 has 17 amino acids. Germline CDR1 and CDR2: SNHLY and FYNNEI. V was clipped by 0 bases and J by 6 bases; unmatched bases: 5. The CDR3 coding sequence is TGTGCCAGCAGTGAAGCGGGGACTAGCGGGGGACCGGATACGCAGTATTTT. Translated, it gives CASSEAGTSGGPDTQYF.

This rearrangement joins TRBV28 to TRBJ2-1; 7 bases map to TRBD1. This CDR3 spans 14 amino acids. V was pared by 5 bases and J by 10 bases, with 11 bases of the junction left unmatched. Germline V gene lookup returns CDR1 MDHEN and CDR2 SYDVKM. The CDR3, as DNA: TGTGCCAGCAGTCCCCTGACAGGGACCAGGGAGCAGTTCTTC. Amino acids: CASSPLTGTREQFF.

The rearrangement joins TRBV27 to TRBJ1-5, with D perhaps TRBD1 (6 bases). The CDR3 covers 14 residues. Germline V gene data show CDR1 as MNHEY and CDR2 as SMNVEV (reference sequence). Trimming removed 2 bases at V and 6 bases at J, with 11 bases between. The DNA for the CDR3 is TGTGCCAGCAGTTTAGCAGGGGAAGGTCAGCCCCAGCATTTT. Protein: CASSLAGEGQPQHF.

The gene calls are TRBV3-1 (or the pseudogene TRBV3-2) and TRBJ2-2, with D possibly TRBD2 on 6 matching bases. The CDR3 contains 16 residues. The germline gives CDR1 LGHDT, CDR2 YNNKEL (reference sequence). V was shortened by 4 bases and J by 4 bases, with 16 bases between the two germline ends. CDR3 in DNA: TGTGCCAGCAGCCGATACGGGGGACTTACCACCGGGGAGCTGTTTTTT. Amino acid sequence: CASSRYGGLTTGELFF.

This clone has only one observation. The sample has other DNA sequences that encode this CDR3 too. The V call is TRBV28, the J call TRBJ1-3; D not resolved. The CDR3 has 12 residues. Trimming cost V 6 bases and J 3 bases, with 6 bases left between them. Germline loops: CDR1 MDHEN, CDR2 SYDVKM. The CDR3 DNA follows: TGTGCCAGCAGCACGAGTGGAAACACCATATATTTT. Protein product: CASSTSGNTIYF.

The chain has TRBV6-5 and TRBJ1-3; no clear D gene. Trimming left V 6 bases short and J 0 bases short, with 12 bases between. Per the germline V gene, CDR1 is MNHEY and CDR2 is SVGAGI. The CDR3 length is 15 residues. The CDR3 DNA reads as TGTGCCAGCAGCCACGCGGGGTCCTCTGGAAACACCATATATTTT. Its protein is CASSHAGSSGNTIYF.